This passage covers 23 T cell receptor beta chains from one sample sequenced in a study of a mutant IDH1 vaccine in newly diagnosed glioma. Time point indicated: week 11, during vaccination. Alongside topical imiquimod, each dose of vaccine comprised 300 ug of mutant IDH1 20-mer peptide. Assay: immunoSEQ multiplex PCR; the TCRdb copy retains only in-frame clones and omits some. The sample lists about 64,000 clones, 65% to 85% occurring once. No antigen is known for these receptors. The sequencing here drew on PBMCs, taken from a glioma patient whose treatment included an IDH1 peptide vaccine. The receptor set was obtained from a woman between 45 and 65 years old with glioma.

This chain uses TRBV5-4 with TRBJ1-1; tentatively, D is TRBD1 (6 bases). The CDR3 is 16 amino acids. V was cut by 4 bases and J by 6 bases, with 22 bases left in between. Germline-derived CDR1 and CDR2 are SGHNT and YYREEE (reference sequence). The CDR3 coding sequence is TGTGCCAGCAGCCAAAAAAAGGGGGTTCAGAGTCCTGAAGCTTTCTTT. The encoded protein is CASSQKKGVQSPEAFF.

The chain links TRBV6-4 to TRBJ2-5; unclear D gene. The CDR3 runs 13 residues. Trimming stripped 6 bases from V and 4 bases from J, with 12 bases between. The germline V gene has CDR1 MRHNA and CDR2 SNTAGT. In nucleotides, the CDR3 is TGTGCCAGCAGACCCCCGGCCCGAGAGACCCAGTACTTC. Translation gives CASRPPARETQYF.

The chain's CDR3 is CASSLEARGKGSPLHF. CDR3 nucleotide sequence: TGTGCCAGCAGCTTAGAGGCAAGGGGTAAGGGCTCACCCCTCCACTTT. The chain joins TRBV7-3 to TRBJ1-6; perhaps TRBD1 as D (5 bases). This CDR3 region has 16 residues. With 2 bases removed from V and 10 bases from J, the gap between germline ends came to 18 bases. Germline CDR1 is SGHTA and CDR2 is FQGTGA.

This chain links TRBV29-1 with TRBJ1-1; 11 nucleotides agree with TRBD1. Germline V gene data show CDR1 as SQVTM and CDR2 as ANQGSEA. The CDR3 is 13 amino acids. J gave up 5 bases and V 7 bases, and 6 bases lay outside the gene matches. Here the CDR3 reads CSAMDRGHTEAFF. The CDR3 coding sequence is TGCAGCGCTATGGACAGGGGGCATACTGAAGCTTTCTTT. The full variable domain, rest sourced from reference TRBV29-1 and TRBJ1-1, is SAVISQKPSRDICQRGTSLTIQCQVDSQVTMMFWYRQQPGQSLTLIATANQGSEATYESGFVIDKFPISRPNLTFSTLTVSNMSPEDSSIYLCSAMDRGHTEAFFGQGTRLTVV.

CDR3 sequence (DNA): TGTGCCAGCAGCTTAACCCTTTTATCCGGCTCAAGGCCCCAGCATTTT. Translation: CASSLTLLSGSRPQHF. The gene calls are TRBV7-2 and TRBJ1-5; no definite D call. The CDR3 extends over 16 amino acids. Germline CDR1 reads SGHTA; CDR2 reads FQGNSA. The germline V and J ends were trimmed by 2 bases and 9 bases, with 20 bases remaining between them.

The V gene is TRBV29-1, the J gene TRBJ1-1; TRBD1 might be the D (5 bases). Germline V CDR1 and CDR2: SQVTM, ANQGSEA. The CDR3 totals 15 residues. With 0 bases removed from V and 0 bases from J, the gap between germline ends came to 11 bases. Here the CDR3 reads CSVEDLGDLNTEAFF. The DNA of the CDR3 is TGCAGCGTTGAAGATCTAGGGGATTTGAACACTGAAGCTTTCTTT.

The chain employs TRBV7-2 and TRBJ1-1; the D is unclear. V was shortened by 11 bases and J by 2 bases, with 15 bases between the two germline ends. This CDR3 is built from 13 residues. CDR1 is SGHTA, CDR2 FQGNSA, per germline. This chain's CDR3 is CASTRAGNTEAFF. For the CDR3, the DNA is TGTGCCTCTACACGGGCGGGAAACACTGAAGCTTTCTTT.

The rearrangement links TRBV6-5 to TRBJ1-1, with 9 bases fitting TRBD1. CDR1 is MNHEY and CDR2 is SVGAGI in the germline V gene. Trimming removed 2 bases from V and 5 bases from J; junction bases left unmatched: 6. The CDR3 runs to 15 residues. The CDR3 loop reads CASSYRQGVETEAFF. The CDR3 DNA follows: TGTGCCAGCAGTTACCGACAGGGGGTGGAGACTGAAGCTTTCTTT.

V is TRBV5-8 and J is TRBJ1-5; no firm D call. CDR1 is SGHTS and CDR2 is YDEGEE in the germline V gene. The CDR3 runs 13 residues. V was pared by 4 bases and J by 5 bases, with 10 bases between. CDR3 region: CASSPDVYQPQHF. For the CDR3, the DNA is TGTGCCAGCAGCCCGGACGTTTATCAGCCCCAGCATTTT.

The gene calls are TRBV5-1 and TRBJ2-1; D may be TRBD2 (7 bases). CDR1 is SGHRS and CDR2 is YFSETQ in the germline V gene. The CDR3 has 16 residues. Trimming stripped 1 base from V and 6 bases from J, with 17 bases between. The CDR3 loop reads CASSLRVGGLANEQFF. CDR3 DNA: TGCGCCAGCAGCTTGAGGGTGGGGGGGCTTGCCAATGAGCAGTTCTTC.

This clone was counted once. This rearrangement joins TRBV9 to TRBJ2-2; D remains unclear. Germline values: CDR1 SGDLS, CDR2 YYNGEE. This CDR3 region has 15 residues. Between the trimmed V and J ends, which lost 3 bases and 4 bases, there was a span of 13 bases. CDR3 sequence: CASSGSTSGTGELFF. The CDR3 DNA sequence: TGTGCCAGCAGCGGGAGTACATCGGGCACCGGGGAGCTGTTTTTT.

The chain employs TRBV25-1 and TRBJ2-2, with 7 nucleotides matching TRBD1. The CDR3 runs to 14 residues. CDR1 is MGHDK, CDR2 SYGVNS, per germline. The CDR3: CEARGLQGIGELFF. Here the CDR3 DNA reads TGTGAAGCCCGAGGGTTACAGGGGATCGGGGAGCTGTTTTTT.

This clone was recorded only once. The chain recombines TRBV6-1 with TRBJ1-3, with D possibly matching TRBD1 (5 bases). V lost 1 base, J lost 11 bases, and 9 bases lay in between. Germline V lookup: CDR1 MNHNS, CDR2 SASEGT. The CDR3 is 12 amino acids. This chain's CDR3 is CASSEGGVSIYF. The CDR3 bases are TGTGCCAGCAGTGAAGGGGGGGTCTCCATATATTTT.

This chain joins TRBV5-1 and TRBJ2-2; 8 bases line up with TRBD1. Trimming removed 5 bases from V and 4 bases from J; junction bases left unmatched: 4. This CDR3 is 14 amino acids long. Germline lookup yields CDR1 SGHRS and CDR2 YFSETQ. The CDR3: CASRSGGSTGELFF. The CDR3 coding sequence is TGCGCCAGCAGATCAGGGGGCAGCACCGGGGAGCTGTTTTTT.

The rearrangement links TRBV30 to TRBJ1-1; D is possibly TRBD1 (6 bases). The CDR3 covers 11 residues. The germline gives CDR1 GTSNPN, CDR2 SVGIG (reference sequence). Trimming cost V 4 bases and J 5 bases, with 8 bases left between them. In DNA, the CDR3 is TGTGCCTGGACAGGGGTAACTGAAGCTTTCTTT. Amino acid sequence: CAWTGVTEAFF.

The chain links TRBV29-1 to TRBJ1-1; no clear D. The CDR3 sequence is 12 residues long. Germline CDR1 is SQVTM and CDR2 is ANQGSEA. CDR3 residues: CTIQTMNTEAFF. CDR3 nucleotides: TGCACCATTCAGACCATGAACACTGAAGCTTTCTTT.

This clone was found a few times. The V call is TRBV28, the J call TRBJ1-2, with 7 positions matching TRBD1. The CDR3 is 13 amino acids. Per germline, CDR1 MDHEN and CDR2 SYDVKM. J gave up 2 bases and V 6 bases, and 3 bases lay outside the gene matches. CDR3 sequence: CASRVDRNYGYTF. The CDR3 DNA is TGTGCCAGCAGGGTGGACAGGAACTATGGCTACACCTTC.

The chain is built from TRBV6-6 and TRBJ1-4; no clear D. The CDR3 is 14 residues long. With 3 bases removed from V and 3 bases from J, the gap between germline ends came to 8 bases. Looked up from germline, CDR1 is MNHNY and CDR2 is SVGAGI (reference sequence). This CDR3 reads CASSYGVANEKLFF. The CDR3 DNA sequence: TGTGCCAGCAGTTATGGGGTAGCTAATGAAAAACTGTTTTTT.

The gene calls are TRBV5-4 and TRBJ2-7, with a tentative D call TRBD1 (7 bases). This CDR3 spans 18 amino acids. CDR1 and CDR2 (germline): SGHNT, YYREEE (reference sequence). V was trimmed by 4 bases and J by 0 bases, leaving 23 bases between them. CDR3 nucleotides: TGTGCCAGCAGCACATACAGGGGAGGTGGCTTAAGCTCCTACGAGCAGTACTTC. As protein: CASSTYRGGGLSSYEQYF.

The chain recombines TRBV2 with TRBJ2-2, with 8 bases lining up with TRBD1. From germline, CDR1 is SNHLY and CDR2 FYNNEI. The CDR3 totals 15 residues. After removal of 7 bases from V and 1 base from J, the junction contained 5 bases not matched to a gene. The CDR3 sequence is CASTPTGVNTGELFF. DNA for the CDR3: TGTGCCAGCACTCCGACAGGGGTGAACACCGGGGAGCTGTTTTTT.

V usage is TRBV5-6 and J usage is TRBJ1-1; unclear D gene. V lost 1 base, J lost 7 bases, and 11 bases lay in between. Germline CDR1 is SGHDT and CDR2 is YYEEEE. The CDR3 extends over 13 amino acids. This CDR3 reads CASSLRWAGEAFF. As DNA, the CDR3 is TGTGCCAGCAGCTTGAGGTGGGCTGGTGAAGCTTTCTTT.

The chain is built from TRBV15 and TRBJ1-1; D unresolved. The V end lost 8 bases, the J end lost 0 bases, and 13 bases lay between the germline ends. From germline, CDR1 is LNHNV and CDR2 YYDKDF (reference sequence). This CDR3 has 14 amino acids. CDR3: CATARYELNTEAFF. DNA of the CDR3: TGTGCCACCGCCCGGTACGAGTTGAACACTGAAGCTTTCTTT.

The V and J genes are TRBV2 and TRBJ1-1, with unresolved D. CDR1 SNHLY and CDR2 FYNNEI come from the germline V gene. This CDR3 has 14 amino acids. V was clipped by 4 bases and J by 4 bases, with 13 bases between them. CDR3 nucleotide sequence: TGTGCCAGCAGTGGCGTCAGAGTGGGCACTGAAGCTTTCTTT. Translating gives CASSGVRVGTEAFF.